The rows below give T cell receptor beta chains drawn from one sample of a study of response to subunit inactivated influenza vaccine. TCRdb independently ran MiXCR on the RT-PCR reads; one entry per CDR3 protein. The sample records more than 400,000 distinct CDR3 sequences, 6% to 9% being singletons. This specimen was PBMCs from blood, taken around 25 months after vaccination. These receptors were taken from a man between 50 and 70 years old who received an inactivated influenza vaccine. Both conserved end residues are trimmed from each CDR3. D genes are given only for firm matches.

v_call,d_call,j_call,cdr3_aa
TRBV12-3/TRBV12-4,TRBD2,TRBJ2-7,ASSPYQAGSAYEQY
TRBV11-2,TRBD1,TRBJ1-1,AVATGVNTEAF
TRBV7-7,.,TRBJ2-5,ASSPDDSTKETQY
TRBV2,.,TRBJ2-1,ASSENRGNEQF
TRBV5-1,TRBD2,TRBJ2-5,ASSFLDGGETQY
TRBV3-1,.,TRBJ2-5,ASSQVFWGSAEETQY
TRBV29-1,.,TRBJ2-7,SVEGRSDEQY
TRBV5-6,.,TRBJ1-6,ASSLPVSPLH
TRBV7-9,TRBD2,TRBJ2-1,ASRLAGGNNEQF
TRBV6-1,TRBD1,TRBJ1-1,ASSTGGLDTEAF
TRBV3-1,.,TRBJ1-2,ASSQRSTNYGYT
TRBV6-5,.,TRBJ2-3,ASSYSRVPASTDTQY
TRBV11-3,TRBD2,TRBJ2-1,ASSLASGGDEQF
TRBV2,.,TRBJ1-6,ASSPRQVYNSPLH
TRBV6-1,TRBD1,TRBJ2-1,ASRRGQGAYNEQF
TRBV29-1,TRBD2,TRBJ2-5,SVEGTRRETQY
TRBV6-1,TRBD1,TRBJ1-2,ASSGTGGFGYT
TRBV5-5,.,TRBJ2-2,ASSYNRVITGELF